This T cell receptor (beta chain) was identified in a study of Ad26.COV2.S vaccination and SARS-CoV-2 variants. Findings and limits, study-wide: There was a possibility that the TCR breadth and depth analyses underestimated total T cell responses. The study found similar non-spike TCR breadth in vaccine and placebo recipients. Reported post-vaccination CD8+ and CD4+ T cell responses to spike showed substantial breadth. Recipients given vaccine exceeded placebo recipients in spike-specific TCR breadth.

Profiling relied on immunoSEQ multiplex PCR, and the TCRdb table lists in-frame clones only, not all of them. Of about 350,000 clones listed, 86% are singletons. Details on this clone: Its antigen is unknown.

The treatment denotes: around 19 received Ad26.COV2.S at low or high dose, single or two shots; 5 received placebo; per-sample allocation not given. The investigators took samples on day 63 after the first vaccine or placebo injection. The receptor comes from a person between 18 and 65 years old who received the Ad26.COV2.S COVID-19 vaccine or a placebo. This material consisted of peripheral blood, taken in a trial of Ad26.COV2.S vaccine versus placebo.

In DNA, the CDR3 is TGTGCCAGCGGGTGGACATCCGGCACTGAAGCTTTCTTT. This translates into CASGWTSGTEAFF. The V call is TRBV6-5, the J call TRBJ1-1; maybe TRBD1 (5 bases). This CDR3 has 13 amino acids. Germline V lookup: CDR1 MNHEY, CDR2 SVGAGI. V lost 8 bases and J lost 4, with 14 bases in between.